Listed below are T cell receptor beta chains from one sample, sequenced in a study of shared clonotypes between healthy human individuals. The protocol was immunoSEQ multiplex PCR, while the TCRdb copy is restricted to in-frame clones and leaves out a portion. The repertoire holds under 600,000 clones, roughly 97% seen once, with around 0.06% in the top ten. Sequenced sample: naive CD4+ T cells sorted from blood. Receptors originate from a woman aged 25 to 45 in good health. The CDR3 runs from the conserved cysteine through the conserved F or W. D genes are given only for firm matches. Expanded clones are given a class, and other clones once, few, many or no size at all.

size: NA; J: TRBJ2-7; D: TRBD2; V: TRBV11-2; CDR3: CASRNLYSGRAGEQYF; DNA: TGTGCCAGCAGAAACCTTTATAGCGGGAGGGCGGGAGAGCAGTACTTC
size: NA; J: TRBJ2-1; D: TRBD1; V: TRBV5-1; CDR3: CASSSDRGNNEQFF; DNA: TGCGCCAGCAGCTCGGACAGGGGGAACAATGAGCAGTTCTTC
size: NA; J: TRBJ2-7; D: TRBD1; V: TRBV5-1; CDR3: CASSSRGHDEQYF; DNA: TGCGCCAGCAGCTCCAGGGGGCACGACGAGCAGTACTTC
size: NA; J: TRBJ2-2; D: NA; V: TRBV6-6; CDR3: CASRPRLGATGELFF; DNA: TGTGCCAGCAGACCAAGGCTCGGGGCCACCGGGGAGCTGTTTTTT
size: once; J: TRBJ1-1; D: NA; V: TRBV7-9; CDR3: CASSTTGSGTEAFF; DNA: TGTGCCAGCAGCACCACAGGGTCGGGGACTGAAGCTTTCTTT
size: NA; J: TRBJ1-5; D: NA; V: TRBV9; CDR3: CASSVGGGNQPQHF; DNA: TGTGCCAGCAGCGTAGGGGGAGGAAATCAGCCCCAGCATTTT
size: NA; J: TRBJ1-5; D: NA; V: TRBV30; CDR3: CAWSHPGKQPQHF; DNA: TGTGCCTGGAGTCACCCCGGGAAGCAGCCCCAGCATTTT
size: NA; J: TRBJ2-3; D: TRBD2; V: TRBV29-1; CDR3: CSVEKGEGPDTQYF; DNA: TGCAGCGTTGAAAAAGGGGAGGGCCCAGATACGCAGTATTTT
size: few; J: TRBJ1-1; D: NA; V: TRBV7-9; CDR3: CASSLGQVMNTEAFF; DNA: TGTGCCAGCAGCTTAGGGCAGGTCATGAACACTGAAGCTTTCTTT
size: NA; J: TRBJ1-5; D: NA; V: TRBV5-6; CDR3: CASSSPGQPQHF; DNA: TGTGCCAGCAGCTCTCCAGGTCAGCCCCAGCATTTT
size: NA; J: TRBJ1-3; D: NA; V: TRBV11-2; CDR3: CASSQSFRENTIYF; DNA: TGTGCCAGCAGCCAAAGCTTCAGGGAAAACACCATATATTTT
size: once; J: TRBJ2-2; D: NA; V: TRBV18; CDR3: CASSPQGLAVNTGELFF; DNA: TGTGCCAGCTCACCACAAGGTCTGGCAGTAAACACCGGGGAGCTGTTTTTT
size: NA; J: TRBJ2-1; D: TRBD2; V: TRBV27; CDR3: CASSISRTSGYNEQFF; DNA: TGTGCCAGCAGTATATCAAGGACTAGCGGATACAATGAGCAGTTCTTC
size: NA; J: TRBJ2-1; D: NA; V: TRBV29-1; CDR3: CSVAPTSTMINEQFF; DNA: TGCAGCGTTGCCCCGACTAGTACGATGATAAATGAGCAGTTCTTC
size: NA; J: TRBJ1-1; D: NA; V: TRBV7-9; CDR3: CASSLGTVTEAFF; DNA: TGTGCCAGCAGCTTAGGTACAGTCACTGAAGCTTTCTTT
size: NA; J: TRBJ1-2; D: NA; V: TRBV7-2; CDR3: CASSLRSTVKGYGYTF; DNA: TGTGCCAGCAGCTTAAGGTCGACGGTGAAAGGGTATGGCTACACCTTC
size: NA; J: TRBJ1-4; D: TRBD1; V: TRBV28; CDR3: CASSQGGAGDEKLFF; DNA: TGTGCCAGCAGCCAAGGGGGCGCAGGGGATGAAAAACTGTTTTTT
size: NA; J: TRBJ1-2; D: NA; V: TRBV6-1; CDR3: CATREGLDYGYTF; DNA: TGTGCCACTAGGGAGGGTTTAGACTATGGCTACACCTTC
size: NA; J: TRBJ1-6; D: TRBD1; V: TRBV7-9; CDR3: CASSLTGDSPLHF; DNA: TGTGCCAGCAGCTTAACAGGGGATTCACCCCTCCACTTT
size: NA; J: TRBJ1-5; D: NA; V: TRBV4-1; CDR3: CASSQEGTSGQPQHF; DNA: TGCGCCAGCAGCCAAGAAGGGACCTCGGGTCAGCCCCAGCATTTT
size: NA; J: TRBJ2-7; D: TRBD1; V: TRBV10-2; CDR3: CASQGPGQGSYEQYF; DNA: TGCGCCAGTCAGGGACCGGGACAGGGCTCCTACGAGCAGTACTTC
size: NA; J: TRBJ1-1; D: NA; V: TRBV6-1; CDR3: CASRSQGALTEAFF; DNA: TGTGCCAGCAGATCACAGGGAGCCCTCACTGAAGCTTTCTTT
size: NA; J: TRBJ1-1; D: NA; V: TRBV6-5; CDR3: CAISRGANTEAFF; DNA: TGTGCCATCTCGCGGGGGGCGAACACTGAAGCTTTCTTT
size: once; J: TRBJ1-1; D: NA; V: TRBV7-2; CDR3: CASSLVGRVNTEAFF; DNA: TGTGCCAGCAGCTTAGTCGGGAGGGTGAACACTGAAGCTTTCTTT
size: NA; J: TRBJ2-2; D: TRBD2; V: TRBV7-6; CDR3: CASSTHGLAGVANGELFF; DNA: TGTGCCAGCAGCACCCACGGACTAGCGGGAGTCGCGAACGGGGAGCTGTTTTTT
size: NA; J: TRBJ1-4; D: NA; V: TRBV5-1; CDR3: CASSLGHSNEKLFF; DNA: TGCGCCAGCAGCTTGGGACACTCAAATGAAAAACTGTTTTTT
size: once; J: TRBJ2-1; D: TRBD2; V: TRBV18; CDR3: CASSPTTTSGTSGEQFF; DNA: TGTGCCAGCTCACCAACGACCACTAGCGGGACGTCTGGGGAGCAGTTCTTC
size: few; J: TRBJ2-7; D: NA; V: TRBV2; CDR3: CASSYNHEQYF; DNA: TGTGCCAGCAGTTATAACCACGAGCAGTACTTC
size: NA; J: TRBJ2-2; D: NA; V: TRBV19; CDR3: CASSISGITGELFF; DNA: TGTGCCAGTAGTATTTCAGGTATTACCGGGGAGCTGTTTTTT
size: NA; J: TRBJ1-4; D: NA; V: TRBV4-1; CDR3: CASSHPALSNNEKLFF; DNA: TGCGCCAGCAGCCACCCCGCTCTGAGTAATAATGAAAAACTGTTTTTT
size: NA; J: TRBJ2-7; D: NA; V: TRBV7-3; CDR3: CASSFSRGAVDEQYF; DNA: TGTGCCAGCAGCTTTTCCCGCGGGGCAGTTGACGAGCAGTACTTC
size: NA; J: TRBJ2-7; D: NA; V: TRBV19; CDR3: CASRGQIFLGEQYF; DNA: TGTGCCAGTAGGGGTCAAATCTTCCTAGGGGAGCAGTACTTC
size: NA; J: TRBJ1-1; D: NA; V: TRBV13; CDR3: CASSPNRARNTEAFF; DNA: TGTGCCAGCAGCCCAAACAGGGCGAGGAACACTGAAGCTTTCTTT
size: NA; J: TRBJ2-1; D: NA; V: TRBV7-2; CDR3: CASSLVRKRGNEQFF; DNA: TGTGCCAGCAGCTTAGTCCGGAAGAGGGGCAATGAGCAGTTCTTC
size: NA; J: TRBJ2-7; D: TRBD2; V: TRBV4-1; CDR3: CASSQEPKTAGGRGAYEQYF; DNA: TGCGCCAGCAGCCAAGAACCCAAGACCGCCGGGGGGAGGGGAGCCTACGAGCAGTACTTC
size: NA; J: TRBJ1-1; D: TRBD1; V: TRBV4-1; CDR3: CASSQGRTGDVNTEAFF; DNA: TGCGCCAGCAGCCAAGGTAGGACAGGGGACGTTAACACTGAAGCTTTCTTT
size: NA; J: TRBJ2-3; D: NA; V: TRBV5-6; CDR3: CASSFAPPGAGTDTQYF; DNA: TGTGCCAGCAGCTTTGCCCCACCAGGGGCCGGCACAGATACGCAGTATTTT
size: NA; J: TRBJ2-3; D: NA; V: TRBV29-1; CDR3: CSVEGAGPTDTQYF; DNA: TGCAGCGTTGAGGGTGCAGGGCCCACAGATACGCAGTATTTT
size: NA; J: TRBJ1-2; D: NA; V: TRBV19; CDR3: CASSIALGEYGYTF; DNA: TGTGCCAGTAGTATAGCACTGGGTGAATATGGCTACACCTTC
size: NA; J: TRBJ1-2; D: NA; V: TRBV6-5; CDR3: CASRPTDSRNYGYTF; DNA: TGTGCCAGCAGGCCGACGGACAGTAGAAACTATGGCTACACCTTC
size: NA; J: TRBJ2-7; D: NA; V: TRBV28; CDR3: CASSLRRVTYEQYF; DNA: TGTGCCAGCAGTTTACGTAGGGTCACCTACGAGCAGTACTTC
size: NA; J: TRBJ1-3; D: TRBD1; V: TRBV5-5; CDR3: CASTLGTAGNTIYF; DNA: TGTGCCAGCACCTTGGGGACAGCGGGAAACACCATATATTTT
size: NA; J: TRBJ2-3; D: TRBD2; V: TRBV5-1; CDR3: CASSRKIITGLAGGTDTQYF; DNA: TGCGCCAGCAGCCGAAAGATTATAACGGGACTAGCGGGGGGCACAGATACGCAGTATTTT